This T cell receptor beta chain was sequenced in a study of CD8 T cells in Susac syndrome. Relapsing-remitting disease, either stable or active, was present in the multiple sclerosis controls, who were treatment-naive patients. TEMRA cells were FACS-enriched and CD8+ and CD4+ T cells negatively isolated. Trimming took 5 bases from V and 0 from J; bases not matched to a gene: 0. The CDR3 extends over 15 amino acids. Reverse transcription of roughly 0.5 to 1 ug RNA was carried out with random hexamers. It was immunoSEQ multiplex PCR that amplified TCR beta CDR3 across 54 Vbeta and 13 Jbeta. Via MiXCR, TCRdb re-called the immunoSEQ multiplex PCR reads, giving one row per CDR3 protein. The data contain fewer than 150,000 distinct CDR3 sequences, roughly 89% of them singletons.

The receptor was derived from a human donor with multiple sclerosis. The rearrangement uses TRBV12-3 or TRBV12-4 and TRBJ2-3; TRBD2 aligns across 12 bases. Sequencing was done on a sample of CD8+ T cells from PBMCs. CDR3 loop: CASSGLAGSTDTQYF. The CDR3 DNA reads as TGTGCCAGCAGTGGACTAGCGGGGAGCACAGATACGCAGTATTTT.